The 10 T cell receptor beta chains below all came from one sample that was sequenced in a study of T cell changes during pregnancy in multiple sclerosis. This table comes from immunoSEQ multiplex PCR, and its TCRdb copy is limited to in-frame clones, with some not included. The sample yields tens of thousands of clones, around nine tenths seen once. The material was peripheral blood, obtained before pregnancy. These receptors originate from a female donor with multiple sclerosis, enrolled in a pregnancy study.

CDR3 coding DNA: TGTGCCAGCAGCCTACAGGGGAGCTCCTACAATGAGCAGTTCTTC. It codes for CASSLQGSSYNEQFF. The gene calls are TRBV5-4 and TRBJ2-1, with 7 positions matching TRBD1. V was clipped by 4 bases and J by 0 bases; unmatched bases: 4. CDR3 length: 15 amino acids. Germline-derived CDR1 and CDR2 are SGHNT and YYREEE (reference sequence).

This chain uses TRBV27 with TRBJ2-7, with D unresolved. The ends were cut back, 6 bases at V and 1 base at J, with 10 bases in the middle. Germline V gene data show CDR1 as MNHEY and CDR2 as SMNVEV (reference sequence). The CDR3 contains 13 residues. Here the CDR3 DNA reads TGTGCCAGCAGAGAGGAGACTTCCTACGAGCAGTACTTC. This translates into CASREETSYEQYF.

The V and J genes are TRBV19 and TRBJ1-2; 8 bases are shared with TRBD1. Germline V lookup: CDR1 LNHDA, CDR2 SQIVND (reference sequence). The CDR3 sequence is 14 residues long. The V segment lost 7 bases and the J segment 3 bases; nucleotides outside the gene matches: 7. CDR3 DNA sequence: TGTGCCAGTACCCAAGGACAGGGCGACTATGGCTACACCTTC. Protein product: CASTQGQGDYGYTF.

This rearrangement joins TRBV11-2 to TRBJ1-1, with 7 bases identical to TRBD1. With V trimmed by 5 bases and J by 4 bases, 7 bases remained unmatched. This CDR3 comprises 14 residues. Per germline, CDR1 SGHAT and CDR2 FQNNGV. CDR3 DNA sequence: TGTGCCAGCAGCCCACGACAGGGCCCCACTGAAGCTTTCTTT. Its translation: CASSPRQGPTEAFF.

This rearrangement joins TRBV6-1 to TRBJ1-2; D is perhaps TRBD1 (6 bases). CDR1 and CDR2 (germline): MNHNS, SASEGT. V was clipped by 0 bases and J by 7 bases, with 15 bases between them. The CDR3 extends over 15 amino acids. The DNA for the CDR3 is TGTGCCAGCAGTGAAGCCTCCGGGGGGCCGGGTGGCTACACCTTC. This encodes CASSEASGGPGGYTF.

This chain links TRBV9 with TRBJ2-2; 9 nucleotides align to TRBD2. The junction had 9 bases not matched to a gene; V was cut back by 0 bases and J by 6 bases. The CDR3 totals 17 residues. CDR1 and CDR2 from the germline V gene are SGDLS and YYNGEE. The CDR3 reads CASSVEGGGGLAGELFF. The CDR3 bases are TGTGCCAGCAGCGTAGAAGGCGGGGGGGGCCTCGCCGGGGAGCTGTTTTTT. Full variable domain (missing parts from reference TRBV9 and TRBJ2-2): DSGVTQTPKHLITATGQRVTLRCSPRSGDLSVYWYQQSLDQGLQFLIQYYNGEERAKGNILERFSAQQFPDLHSELNLSSLELGDSALYFCASSVEGGGGLAGELFFGEGSRLTVL.

The rearrangement joins TRBV11-2 to TRBJ1-1; 8 nucleotides match TRBD1. V trimming: 5 bases; J trimming: 1 base; junction bases outside the gene matches: 3. The CDR3 has 14 residues. Germline V gene data show CDR1 as SGHAT and CDR2 as FQNNGV. In nucleotides, the CDR3 is TGTGCCAGCAGCCGGACAGGGAGGAACACTGAAGCTTTCTTT. Amino acid sequence: CASSRTGRNTEAFF.

V is TRBV27 and J is TRBJ1-1; D ambiguous. V was clipped by 2 bases and J by 4 bases, with 8 bases between them. This CDR3 has 13 amino acids. Germline loops: CDR1 MNHEY, CDR2 SMNVEV (reference sequence). The CDR3 reads CASSLALRTEAFF. CDR3 coding DNA: TGTGCCAGCAGTTTAGCACTGCGCACTGAAGCTTTCTTT.

This clone occurred a few times. V is TRBV13 and J is TRBJ1-1, with 7 positions matching TRBD1. With V trimmed by 5 bases and J by 0 bases, 3 bases remained unmatched. Germline loops: CDR1 PRHDT, CDR2 FYEKMQ (reference sequence). This CDR3 region has 14 residues. This CDR3 reads CASSQGGMNTEAFF. Here the CDR3 DNA reads TGTGCCAGCAGCCAAGGGGGCATGAACACTGAAGCTTTCTTT.

The gene calls are TRBV10-3 and TRBJ2-3; D gene uncertain. Germline V lookup: CDR1 ENHRY, CDR2 SYGVKD. With 4 bases removed from V and 4 bases from J, the gap between germline ends came to 9 bases. The CDR3 is 13 residues long. CDR3 DNA: TGTGCCATCAGTGCTTTGCAGGCAGATACGCAGTATTTT. Protein product: CAISALQADTQYF.